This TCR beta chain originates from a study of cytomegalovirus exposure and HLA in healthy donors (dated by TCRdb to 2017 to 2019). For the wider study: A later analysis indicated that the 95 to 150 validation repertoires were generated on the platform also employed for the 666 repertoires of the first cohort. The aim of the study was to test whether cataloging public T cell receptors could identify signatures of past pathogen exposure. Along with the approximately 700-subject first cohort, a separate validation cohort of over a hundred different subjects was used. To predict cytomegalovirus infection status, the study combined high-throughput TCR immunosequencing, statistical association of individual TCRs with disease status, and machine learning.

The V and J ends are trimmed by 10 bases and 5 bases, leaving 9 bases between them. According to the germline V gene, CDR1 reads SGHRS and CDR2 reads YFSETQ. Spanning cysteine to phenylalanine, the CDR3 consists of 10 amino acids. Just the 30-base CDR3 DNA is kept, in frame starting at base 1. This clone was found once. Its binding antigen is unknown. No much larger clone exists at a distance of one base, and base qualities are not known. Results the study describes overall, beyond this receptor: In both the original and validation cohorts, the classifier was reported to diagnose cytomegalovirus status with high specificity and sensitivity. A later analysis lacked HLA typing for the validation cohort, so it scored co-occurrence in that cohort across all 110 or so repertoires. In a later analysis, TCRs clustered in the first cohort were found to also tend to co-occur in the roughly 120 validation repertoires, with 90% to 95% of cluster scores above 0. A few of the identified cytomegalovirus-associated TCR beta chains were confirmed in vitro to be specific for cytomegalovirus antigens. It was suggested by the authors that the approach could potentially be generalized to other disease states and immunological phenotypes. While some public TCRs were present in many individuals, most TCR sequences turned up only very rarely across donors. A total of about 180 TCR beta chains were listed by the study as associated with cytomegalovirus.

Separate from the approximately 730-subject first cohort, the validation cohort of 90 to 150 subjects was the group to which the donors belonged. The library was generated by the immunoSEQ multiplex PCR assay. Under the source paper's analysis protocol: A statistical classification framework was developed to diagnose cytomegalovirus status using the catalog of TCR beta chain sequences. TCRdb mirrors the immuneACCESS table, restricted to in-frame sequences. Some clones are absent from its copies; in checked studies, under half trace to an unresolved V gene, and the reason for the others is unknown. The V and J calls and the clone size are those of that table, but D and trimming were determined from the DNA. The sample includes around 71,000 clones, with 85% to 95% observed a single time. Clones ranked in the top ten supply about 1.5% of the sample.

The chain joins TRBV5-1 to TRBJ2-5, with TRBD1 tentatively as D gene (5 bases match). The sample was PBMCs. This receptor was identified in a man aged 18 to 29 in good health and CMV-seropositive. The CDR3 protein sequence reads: CARHRETQYF. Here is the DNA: TGCGCCCGCCACAGGGAGACCCAGTACTTC. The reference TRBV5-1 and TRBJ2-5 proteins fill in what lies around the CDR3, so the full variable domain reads KAGVTQTPRYLIKTRGQQVTLSCSPISGHRSVSWYQQTPGQGLQFLFEYFSETQRNKGNFPGRFSGRQFSNSRSEMNVSTLELGDSALYLCARHRETQYFGPGTRLLVL.